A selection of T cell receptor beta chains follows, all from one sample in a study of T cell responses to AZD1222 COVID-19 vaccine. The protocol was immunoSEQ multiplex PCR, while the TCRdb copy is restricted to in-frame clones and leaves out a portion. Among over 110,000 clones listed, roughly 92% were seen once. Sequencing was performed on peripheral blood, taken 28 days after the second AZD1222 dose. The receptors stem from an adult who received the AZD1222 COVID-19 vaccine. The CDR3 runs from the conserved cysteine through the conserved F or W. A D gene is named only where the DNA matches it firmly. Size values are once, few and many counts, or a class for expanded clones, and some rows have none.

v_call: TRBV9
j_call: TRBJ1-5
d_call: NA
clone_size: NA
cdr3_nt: TGTGCCAGCAGCGTAGAGGGAGGGCCCCAGCATTTT
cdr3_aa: CASSVEGGPQHF

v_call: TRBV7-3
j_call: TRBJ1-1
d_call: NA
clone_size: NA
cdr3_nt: TGTGCCAGCAGCTTAGGACAGATGACTGAAGCTTTCTTT
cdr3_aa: CASSLGQMTEAFF

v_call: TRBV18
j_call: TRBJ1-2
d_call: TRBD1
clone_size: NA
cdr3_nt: TGTGCCAGCTCACCACCGGGGGGACAGGGGATTGTCTACACCTTC
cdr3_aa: CASSPPGGQGIVYTF

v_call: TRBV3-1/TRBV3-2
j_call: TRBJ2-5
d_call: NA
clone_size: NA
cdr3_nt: TGTGCCAGCAGCCCGCCCCAGTACTTC
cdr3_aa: CASSPPQYF

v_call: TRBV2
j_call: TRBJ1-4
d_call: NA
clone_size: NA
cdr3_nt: TGTGCCAGCAGTGACCTGGGAGGAAAACTGTTTTTT
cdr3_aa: CASSDLGGKLFF

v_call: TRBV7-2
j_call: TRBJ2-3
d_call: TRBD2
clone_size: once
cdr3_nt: TGTGCCAGCAGCTCCCGGACTAGCGGAGTGCGGGATACGCAGTATTTT
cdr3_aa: CASSSRTSGVRDTQYF

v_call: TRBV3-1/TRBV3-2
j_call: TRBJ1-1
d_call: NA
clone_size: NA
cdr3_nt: TGTGCCAGCAGCCCCAAGGCACCCAGGGGTGAAGCTTTCTTT
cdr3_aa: CASSPKAPRGEAFF

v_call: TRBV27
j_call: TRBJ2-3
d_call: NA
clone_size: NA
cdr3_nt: TGTGCCAGCAGTTTTGGACAGACGGGTGGGGATACGCAGTATTTT
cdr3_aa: CASSFGQTGGDTQYF

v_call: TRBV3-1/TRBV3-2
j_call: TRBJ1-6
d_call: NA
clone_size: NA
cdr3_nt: TGTGCCAGCAGCCCGGACCGGCGGGATTCACCCCTCCACTTT
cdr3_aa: CASSPDRRDSPLHF

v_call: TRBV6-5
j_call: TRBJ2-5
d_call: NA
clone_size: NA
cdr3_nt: TGTGCCAGCAAGGGTGTAGGTCGAGAGACCCAGTACTTC
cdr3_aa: CASKGVGRETQYF

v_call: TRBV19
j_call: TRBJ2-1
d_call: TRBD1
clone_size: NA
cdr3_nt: TGTGCCAGTAGTCCACGGACAGGGCCCCATGAGCAGTTCTTC
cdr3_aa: CASSPRTGPHEQFF

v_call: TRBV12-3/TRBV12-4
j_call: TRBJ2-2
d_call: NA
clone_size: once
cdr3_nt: TGTGCCAGCAGTTTAGGACCGAACGGGGAGCTGTTTTTT
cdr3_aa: CASSLGPNGELFF

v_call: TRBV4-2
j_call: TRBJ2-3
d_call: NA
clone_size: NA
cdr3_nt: TGTGCCAGCAGCCAAGGACCCACGGGGGATACGCAGTATTTT
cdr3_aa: CASSQGPTGDTQYF